The clone carrying this TCR beta chain was recorded many times. Its antigen is as yet unknown. Each CDR3 protein gets one entry after TCRdb re-called the 5' RACE reads with MiXCR. The repertoire has 570,000 or so distinct CDR3 sequences, approximately 9.6% of them found once; the top ten carry roughly 3%. This specimen comes from a study of identical twins. The V gene lost 2 bases and the J gene lost 5 bases, with 7 bases spanning the gap. CDR3 size: 13 residues. The V gene's germline CDR1 is MNHEY and CDR2 SVGAGI. The study's findings and limits: Not following the same donors, the study drew its conclusions from cross-sectional statistical analysis. Models predicted too little out-of-frame TCR alpha sharing in monozygotic twins.

The data were also submitted as part of a second study, on yellow fever vaccine responses in identical twins.

The TCR was taken from a young woman in good health. The chain recombines TRBV6-5 with TRBJ1-5; no reliable D call. The material sequenced was PBMCs. CDR3 bases: TGTGCCAGCAGTTACCAGCGGGATCAGCCCCAGCATTTT. Its translation: CASSYQRDQPQHF.